This TCR beta chain was sequenced in a study of T cell responses to AZD1222 COVID-19 vaccine. Overall study findings and caveats: Donors in the cohort were predominantly white British and more often female, and clonal diversity was possibly underestimated. Repertoires were obtained solely post-peak T cell response. With two AZD1222 doses given, Spike-specific TCR breadth and depth both rose. Nearly half of unique spike-specific TCRs reportedly avoided B.1.351 and B.1.1.7 mutated regions.

Assay used: immunoSEQ multiplex PCR; TCRdb lists only in-frame clones, some missing. This table has fewer than 140,000 clones, around 91% appearing once. On this clone: The antigen remains undetermined.

The material was peripheral blood, obtained 28 days after the second AZD1222 dose. The clonotype originates from an adult who received the AZD1222 COVID-19 vaccine.

CDR3 nucleotide sequence: TGTGCCAGCAGTTACCCCCACAGGGCCGTTTTCTACGAGCAGTACTTC. Its translation is CASSYPHRAVFYEQYF. J is TRBJ2-7 and V is TRBV6-5; D perhaps matches TRBD1 (6 bases). The germline CDR1 and CDR2 sequences are MNHEY and SVGAGI. Trimming pared 2 bases from V and 3 bases from J, leaving 17 bases between. CDR3 size: 16 residues.